The rows below give T cell receptor beta chains drawn from one sample of a study of identifying expanded T cells in peripheral blood. Generated by immunoSEQ multiplex PCR, the TCRdb table keeps only in-frame clones and is missing some. The table records about 85,000 clones, roughly 91% of them present only once. The sample was blood. The receptors were sampled from a person aged 18 to 70 in good health. Both conserved end residues are part of each CDR3. D genes are given only for firm matches. Not every row has a clone size; where given, it reads once, few, many or a size class.

d_gene,abundance,v_gene,j_gene,CDR3aa,CDR3nt
-,-,TRBV28,TRBJ1-3,CASTPAGVRNSGNTIYF,TGTGCCAGCACCCCGGCCGGGGTCCGGAACTCTGGAAACACCATATATTTT
-,-,TRBV28,TRBJ1-1,CASKKDTEAFF,TGTGCCAGCAAAAAGGACACTGAAGCTTTCTTT
-,-,TRBV5-1,TRBJ1-4,CASSLTGINNEKLFF,TGCGCCAGCAGCTTGACAGGGATCAATAATGAAAAACTGTTTTTT
-,few,TRBV2,TRBJ1-1,CASSLGRAEAFF,TGTGCCAGCAGTCTTGGACGGGCTGAAGCTTTCTTT
TRBD1,-,TRBV12-5,TRBJ2-3,CASGLVPDGTGYDTDTQYF,TGTGCTAGTGGTTTGGTACCGGACGGGACAGGCTATGACACAGATACGCAGTATTTT
TRBD1,-,TRBV5-4,TRBJ1-5,CASSLVGTGKGKLGNQPQHF,TGTGCCAGCAGCTTGGTCGGGACAGGAAAAGGGAAGCTCGGCAATCAGCCCCAGCATTTT
TRBD1,-,TRBV7-9,TRBJ1-2,CASSGTRTGGLRGYTF,TGTGCCAGCAGCGGAACGCGGACAGGGGGCCTCCGAGGCTACACCTTC
-,-,TRBV4-2,TRBJ1-1,CASGTDFSEAFF,TGTGCCAGCGGCACCGATTTCTCTGAAGCTTTCTTT
-,-,TRBV19,TRBJ2-7,CATSSGSTSYEQYF,TGTGCCACTTCTTCGGGGTCGACGTCCTACGAGCAGTACTTC
TRBD2,-,TRBV9,TRBJ2-3,CASSGAGGTDTQYF,TGTGCCAGCAGTGGAGCGGGGGGCACAGATACGCAGTATTTT
-,-,TRBV7-9,TRBJ1-3,CASSSGRITGNTIYF,TGTGCCAGCAGTTCAGGACGGATTACTGGAAACACCATATATTTT
-,-,TRBV11-2,TRBJ2-3,CASSLWGRGGTDTQYF,TGTGCCAGCAGCTTATGGGGCAGGGGCGGCACAGATACGCAGTATTTT
-,-,TRBV19,TRBJ2-1,CASSIQGPATEQFF,TGTGCCAGTAGTATCCAGGGCCCGGCGACGGAGCAGTTCTTC
-,few,TRBV5-4,TRBJ1-4,CASSLGPGVDEKLFF,TGTGCCAGCAGCTTGGGGCCAGGGGTTGATGAAAAACTGTTTTTT
-,few,TRBV19,TRBJ1-4,CASSHQASNEKLFF,TGTGCCAGTAGTCACCAGGCGAGCAATGAAAAACTGTTTTTT
-,many,TRBV7-9,TRBJ1-1,CASILNTEAFF,TGTGCCAGCATCTTGAACACTGAAGCTTTCTTT
-,once,TRBV4-3,TRBJ2-5,CASSQDRVEQETQYF,TGCGCCAGCAGCCAAGATCGGGTTGAACAAGAGACCCAGTACTTC
-,-,TRBV27,TRBJ1-6,CASSPRTPLTGAPVDSPLHF,TGTGCCAGCAGCCCCCGTACCCCGCTGACAGGAGCCCCGGTGGATTCACCCCTCCACTTT
TRBD1,once,TRBV28,TRBJ1-2,CASFYTDSTGTDTRAWYGYTF,TGTGCCAGTTTCTACACGGACAGTACCGGGACAGACACCAGAGCGTGGTATGGCTACACCTTC
TRBD1,-,TRBV5-4,TRBJ1-2,CASSRGTGGHGYTF,TGTGCCAGCAGCCGAGGGACAGGGGGACATGGCTACACCTTC
-,-,TRBV5-1,TRBJ1-6,CASSLGPPGLNSPLHF,TGCGCCAGCAGCTTGGGACCCCCGGGTCTGAATTCACCCCTCCACTTT
-,-,TRBV13,TRBJ1-3,CASSPLGDGGNTIYF,TGTGCCAGCAGCCCCCTGGGGGATGGTGGAAACACCATATATTTT
-,-,TRBV5-6,TRBJ2-5,CASSSPGTQYF,TGTGCCAGCAGCTCCCCTGGGACCCAGTACTTC
TRBD1,medium-sized,TRBV7-8,TRBJ2-2,CASSLGTGYHGELFF,TGTGCCAGCAGCCTCGGGACAGGGTATCACGGGGAGCTGTTTTTT
-,-,TRBV18,TRBJ2-5,CASSPRTGETQYF,TGTGCCAGCTCACCCCGGACCGGGGAGACCCAGTACTTC
-,-,TRBV4-1,TRBJ2-1,CASSQWQGRSSYNEQFF,TGCGCCAGCAGCCAGTGGCAGGGCAGGAGCTCCTACAATGAGCAGTTCTTC
-,-,TRBV7-8,TRBJ2-5,CASSPGTIGKTQYF,TGTGCCAGCAGCCCCGGGACAATCGGGAAGACCCAGTACTTC
-,-,TRBV4-2,TRBJ2-7,CASSQDVNSLTYEQYF,TGTGCCAGCAGCCAAGATGTGAACAGCCTGACCTACGAGCAGTACTTC
-,-,TRBV2,TRBJ1-4,CASSGLAGNEKLFF,TGTGCCAGCAGTGGGTTGGCGGGTAATGAAAAACTGTTTTTT
-,-,TRBV7-9,TRBJ1-6,CASSSREGHNSPLHF,TGTGCCAGCAGCTCACGGGAGGGACATAATTCACCCCTCCACTTT
TRBD1,-,TRBV19,TRBJ1-5,CASSKETAGTEHSNQPQHF,TGTGCCAGTAGTAAAGAGACCGCCGGGACAGAGCATAGCAATCAGCCCCAGCATTTT
-,-,TRBV18,TRBJ2-3,CASSPYPSASSTDTQYF,TGTGCCAGCTCACCCTATCCTAGCGCAAGTAGCACAGATACGCAGTATTTT
-,-,TRBV4-3,TRBJ2-4,CASSPSDDQGGNIQYF,TGCGCCAGCAGCCCCTCTGACGACCAAGGAGGAAACATTCAGTACTTC
-,-,TRBV5-1,TRBJ1-2,CASRRRGTPTDGYTF,TGCGCCAGCAGACGGCGGGGTACGCCTACCGATGGCTACACCTTC
TRBD2,-,TRBV19,TRBJ2-1,CASSSGAGGSYNEQFF,TGTGCCAGTAGTAGTGGAGCGGGGGGCTCCTACAATGAGCAGTTCTTC
-,-,TRBV6-1,TRBJ2-1,CASSDQSQPRNEQFF,TGTGCCAGCAGTGACCAATCCCAGCCTAGGAATGAGCAGTTCTTC